The T cell receptor (beta chain) described here comes from a study of early T cells in non-severe SARS-CoV-2 infection. Study at large: Sequencing used unsorted whole-blood bulk RNA, so chains lack pairing.

Study results and limitations: Private and CD4 specificities were missed by VDJdb matching, which favored anti-spike CD8 responses.

This clonotype has a count of ten or more. Antigen: not known. MiXCR, run by TCRdb on the 5' RACE reads, gives a single entry per CDR3 protein. The table includes under 70,000 distinct CDR3 sequences, roughly 5% detected once. This receptor was obtained from an adult who was a healthcare worker with PCR-confirmed SARS-CoV-2 infection or an uninfected control (not recorded which). Input material: whole blood.

CDR3 in DNA: TGCGCCAGCAGCTTATCTACAGGCGACCGAAGCTCCTACGAGCAGTACTTC. It specifies CASSLSTGDRSSYEQYF. V is TRBV5-1 and J is TRBJ2-7, with a tentative D call TRBD1 (5 bases). The germline gives CDR1 SGHRS, CDR2 YFSETQ. The CDR3 loop spans 17 amino acids. V was clipped by 2 bases and J by 0 bases, with 18 bases between them.